Each of the 19 T cell receptor beta chains below was sequenced from the same sample in a study of T cell responses to AZD1222 COVID-19 vaccine (dated by TCRdb to the early 2020s). The method behind the library was the immunoSEQ multiplex PCR assay. Here the immuneACCESS table is served through TCRdb, limited to in-frame sequences with V and J called. Missing clones are a known gap in these copies; in checked studies unresolved V genes cover under half, and the rest lacks a known reason. For this sample there are approximately 100,000 clones; 85% to 90% appear just once. The ten largest clones add up to 3.7% of the sample. The time point label on this specimen signifies: baseline before first vaccination. This material consisted of peripheral blood, taken on day 0 of AZD1222 vaccination. These receptors came from an adult in good health.

The chain employs TRBV10-3 and TRBJ1-3; no definite D call. The V end was cut by 6 bases, the J end by 1 base, with 4 bases between. There are 12 residues in the CDR3. From germline, CDR1 is ENHRY and CDR2 SYGVKD. CDR3 coding DNA: TGTGCCATCAGACTTTCTGGAAACACCATATATTTT. This codes for CAIRLSGNTIYF.

This chain uses TRBV7-9 with TRBJ1-5; 7 bases are a match to TRBD1. Germline-derived CDR1 and CDR2 are SEHNR and FQNEAQ (reference sequence). With V trimmed by 0 bases and J by 5 bases, 7 bases remained unmatched. This CDR3 is 16 amino acids long. The CDR3 coding sequence is TGTGCCAGCAGCTTAGCGGGGGAGGGGGCCCATCAGCCCCAGCATTTT. It specifies CASSLAGEGAHQPQHF.

The rearrangement links TRBV6-5 to TRBJ1-6; 10 bases agree with TRBD1. The CDR3 is made up of 14 amino acids. Germline assignment: CDR1 MNHEY and CDR2 SVGAGI. J lost 9 bases, V lost 4 bases, and 3 bases had no gene match. The CDR3 DNA sequence: TGTGCCAGCAGTTGGGACAGGGGCGGTTCACCCCTCCACTTT. Amino acids: CASSWDRGGSPLHF.

CDR3 nucleotide sequence: TGCGCCAGCAGCTTGGAGGGACAGGGAGGTCGCGAGCAGTACTTC. Amino acids: CASSLEGQGGREQYF. The V and J genes are TRBV5-1 and TRBJ2-7; 9 nucleotides align to TRBD1. The germline gives CDR1 SGHRS, CDR2 YFSETQ. The junction had 7 bases not matched to a gene; V was cut back by 0 bases and J by 6 bases. The CDR3 length is 15 residues.

V usage is TRBV5-1 and J usage is TRBJ2-3; D tentatively fits TRBD1 or TRBD2 (5 bases each). The CDR3 contains 14 residues. Germline CDR1 SGHRS, CDR2 YFSETQ. The ends were cut back, 5 bases at V and 2 bases at J, with 12 bases in the middle. DNA of the CDR3: TGCGCCAGCAGAGGGGACCTAAACACAGATACGCAGTATTTT. Its translation is CASRGDLNTDTQYF.

The chain employs TRBV28 and TRBJ2-3; TRBD2 matches 11 bases. Germline values: CDR1 MDHEN, CDR2 SYDVKM. The CDR3 length is 16 residues. Trimming cost V 6 bases and J 3 bases; bases outside gene matches: 8. DNA of the CDR3: TGTGCCAGCAGCCTATTATTAGCGGGGGGGACAGATACGCAGTATTTT. Its translation is CASSLLLAGGTDTQYF.

J is TRBJ2-5 and V is TRBV3-1 (or the pseudogene TRBV3-2); TRBD1 matches 10 bases. CDR1 is LGHDT, CDR2 YNNKEL, per germline (reference sequence). Trimming removed 2 bases from V and 5 bases from J; junction bases left unmatched: 5. This CDR3 spans 15 amino acids. CDR3 in amino acids: CASSQNTGQGETQYF. CDR3 bases: TGTGCCAGCAGCCAAAATACGGGACAGGGGGAGACCCAGTACTTC.

The V gene is TRBV5-6, the J gene TRBJ2-3; 7 bases align to TRBD1. This CDR3 has 14 amino acids. V shed 5 bases and J 1 base; nucleotides not matched to a gene: 4. Germline-derived CDR1 and CDR2 are SGHDT and YYEEEE. CDR3 amino acids: CASSYGQGTDTQYF. The DNA of the CDR3 is TGTGCCAGCAGTTACGGACAGGGCACAGATACGCAGTATTTT.

The chain combines TRBV19 with TRBJ1-1; the D is unclear. Germline V lookup: CDR1 LNHDA, CDR2 SQIVND (reference sequence). This CDR3 spans 13 amino acids. Trimming stripped 3 bases from V and 8 bases from J, with 13 bases between. This CDR3 is CASSMTSEREAFF. The DNA for the CDR3 is TGTGCCAGTAGTATGACGTCGGAACGGGAAGCTTTCTTT. The full variable domain, completed using reference TRBV19 and TRBJ1-1, is DGGITQSPKYLFRKEGQNVTLSCEQNLNHDAMYWYRQDPGQGLRLIYYSQIVNDFQKGDIAEGYSVSREKKESFPLTVTSAQKNPTAFYLCASSMTSEREAFFGQGTRLTVV.

The chain carries TRBV6-5 and TRBJ1-4, with 8 bases matching TRBD1. The CDR3 spans 15 residues. Germline CDR1 is MNHEY and CDR2 is SVGAGI. The V gene end was trimmed by 5 bases and the J gene end by 6 bases; junction bases not matched to a gene: 8. The CDR3 DNA reads as TGTGCCAGCAGTCGACAGGGGAGTGGAGATGAAAAACTGTTTTTT. Residues: CASSRQGSGDEKLFF.

The chain joins TRBV19 to TRBJ1-5; 8 bases fit TRBD1. V gave up 4 bases and J gave up 6 bases; unmatched junction bases: 5. This CDR3 comprises 14 residues. Germline lookup yields CDR1 LNHDA and CDR2 SQIVND (reference sequence). The chain's CDR3 is CASSTQGASQPQHF. In nucleotides, the CDR3 is TGTGCCAGTAGTACCCAGGGGGCGAGTCAGCCCCAGCATTTT.

The chain recombines TRBV7-9 with TRBJ1-2; 7 nucleotides align to TRBD1. CDR1 is SEHNR, CDR2 FQNEAQ, per germline (reference sequence). CDR3 length: 14 residues. J lost 1 base, V lost 7 bases, and 6 bases had no gene match. CDR3 residues: CASNPDRINYGYTF. The CDR3 DNA reads TGTGCCAGCAACCCGGACAGGATTAACTATGGCTACACCTTC.

V is TRBV29-1 and J is TRBJ2-5, with D maybe TRBD1 (6 bases). With 4 bases removed from V and 3 bases from J, the gap between germline ends came to 12 bases. The CDR3 sequence is 13 residues long. In germline, CDR1 is SQVTM, CDR2 ANQGSEA. CDR3 protein: CSVGRTDKETQYF. In DNA form, the CDR3 reads TGCAGCGTTGGTCGGACAGATAAAGAGACCCAGTACTTC.

The gene calls are TRBV7-9 and TRBJ1-1; D remains ambiguous. CDR1 is SEHNR and CDR2 is FQNEAQ in the germline V gene (reference sequence). The V end was cut by 1 base, the J end by 2 bases, with 11 bases between. There are 15 residues in the CDR3. The CDR3 protein is CASSLVSGENTEAFF. The CDR3 DNA reads TGTGCCAGCAGCTTAGTTTCAGGAGAAAACACTGAAGCTTTCTTT.

The V gene is TRBV12-5, the J gene TRBJ1-2, with 7 nucleotides matching TRBD1. The ends lost 5 bases at V and 7 bases at J; junction bases unmatched: 4. The CDR3 has 12 residues. Germline V gene sequence: CDR1 LGHNT, CDR2 FRNRAP. CDR3 in amino acids: CASGTGVSGYTF. Here the CDR3 DNA reads TGTGCTAGTGGTACAGGGGTTAGTGGCTACACCTTC.

The rearrangement joins TRBV19 to TRBJ2-2, with 8 bases lining up with TRBD2. Germline-derived CDR1 and CDR2 are LNHDA and SQIVND (reference sequence). J was trimmed by 1 base and V by 5 bases; bases with no gene match: 3. This CDR3 is built from 15 residues. In nucleotides, the CDR3 is TGTGCCAGTAGTGAGAGCGGGGGGAACACCGGGGAGCTGTTTTTT. Encoded protein: CASSESGGNTGELFF.

This rearrangement joins TRBV4-3 to TRBJ1-3, with 7 bases aligning to TRBD1. The germline V gene encodes CDR1 LGHNA and CDR2 YSLEER. The CDR3 loop spans 16 amino acids. J lost 1 base, V lost 4 bases, and 7 bases had no gene match. CDR3 sequence: CASSPEAGGSGNTIYF. The CDR3 coding sequence is TGCGCCAGCAGCCCCGAGGCAGGGGGTTCTGGAAACACCATATATTTT.

This clone was detected only once. The V and J genes are TRBV10-3 and TRBJ1-3, with a tentative D call TRBD1 (5 bases). Trimming cost V 0 bases and J 3 bases, with 12 bases left between them. CDR1 ENHRY and CDR2 SYGVKD come from the germline V gene. The CDR3 covers 16 residues. For the CDR3, the DNA is TGTGCCATCAGTGAGTCCGACAGTGATATTGGAAACACCATATATTTT. This gives the protein CAISESDSDIGNTIYF.

The chain links TRBV6-6 to TRBJ2-2, with D perhaps matching TRBD1 or TRBD2 (5 bases each). The CDR3 sequence is 14 residues long. V was pared by 0 bases and J by 6 bases, with 8 bases between. The germline gives CDR1 MNHNY, CDR2 SVGAGI (reference sequence). CDR3 residues: CASSYSRGPGELFF. The DNA for the CDR3 is TGTGCCAGCAGTTACTCACGGGGCCCCGGGGAGCTGTTTTTT.